Listed here are 8 T cell receptor delta chains from one sample, sequenced in a study of human gamma delta and Vdelta1 T cells. TCRdb called clones anew from the PCR reads with CATT. The sample includes about 640 delta-chain clones, about a fifth of them seen just once. The sequencing sample was made of Vdelta1 gamma-delta T cells from blood. These receptors all come from a human donor in good health.

Details on this clone: Only one base separates this from a far larger clonotype, so it likely reflects a read error. Distinct nucleotide sequences in the sample also encode this CDR3. V usage is TRDV2 and J usage is TRDJ3, with a tentative D call TRDD3 (6 bases). The CDR3 is made up of 20 amino acids. In germline, CDR1 is GEAIGNYY, CDR2 EKD. The CDR3 is CACDTHYYTGDPWDTRQMFF. The CDR3 nucleotides are TGCGCCTGTGACACTCACTACTATACGGGGGACCCCTGGGACACCCGACAGATGTTTTTC.

Regarding this clone: The likely explanation is a read error, given a far larger clone one base away. Other DNA sequences within the sample encode an identical CDR3. This chain joins TRDV1 and TRDJ1; D remains ambiguous. Per germline, CDR1 TSWWSYY and CDR2 QGS. The CDR3 sequence is 19 residues long. Trimming stripped 2 bases from V and 2 bases from J, with 24 bases between. The chain's CDR3 is CALGEGHYSVWVITDKLIF. Written as DNA, the CDR3 is TGTGCTCTTGGGGAAGGACACTACTCGGTATGGGTTATAACCGATAAACTCATCTTT.

In the case of this clone: Only one base separates this from a far larger clonotype, so it likely reflects a read error. The rearrangement uses TRDV1 and TRDJ1; D may be TRDD3 (7 bases). CDR1 is TSWWSYY, CDR2 QGS, per germline. There are 21 residues in the CDR3. Here the CDR3 reads CALEELGPSHAPGGATDKLIF. The CDR3 DNA follows: TGTGCTCTTGAGGAACTAGGGCCTTCCCACGCACCTGGGGGTGCCACCGATAAACTCATCTTT.

A word on this clone: This may be a read error: a much more frequent sequence differs by one nucleotide. The V and J genes are TRDV1 and TRDJ1; 9 bases are shared with TRDD2. CDR3 length: 18 residues. Germline CDR1 is TSWWSYY and CDR2 is QGS. With 0 bases clipped from V and 2 bases from J, the junction kept 10 bases outside the gene matches. As DNA, the CDR3 is TGTGCTCTTGGGGAACTCACCTTCCTACGGTACGGAACCGATAAACTCATCTTT. Protein product: CALGELTFLRYGTDKLIF.

This clone occurred a few times. A read error is the likely source, as a far larger clone sits one nucleotide away. Other DNA sequences within the sample encode an identical CDR3. The rearrangement joins TRDV1 to TRDJ1, with TRDD3 identical over 10 bases. Looked up from germline, CDR1 is TSWWSYY and CDR2 is QGS. The CDR3 spans 23 residues. J gave up 2 bases and V 3 bases, and 27 bases lay outside the gene matches. Here the CDR3 reads CALGDAGHPTVGGYAVVTDKLIF. CDR3 in DNA: TGTGCTCTTGGGGACGCGGGTCATCCTACCGTGGGGGGATACGCCGTTGTGACCGATAAACTCATCTTT.

Points on this clone: TCRdb assigns this DNA the protein of a much larger clone, which departs from its translation at residue 5; this likely reflects a read error, and the protein shown comes from translating the DNA. V and J are TRDV1 and TRDJ1; 11 bases are shared with TRDD3. V gave up 5 bases and J gave up 2 bases; unmatched junction bases: 28. Germline assignment: CDR1 TSWWSYY and CDR2 QGS. This CDR3 has 23 amino acids. CDR3 nucleotide sequence: TGTGCTCTTGGGCACGCGGGTCATCCTACCGTTGGGGGATACGCCGTTGTGACCGATAAACTCATCTTT. Its protein product is CALGHAGHPTVGGYAVVTDKLIF.

Worth noting for this clone: The likely explanation is a read error, given a far larger clone one base away. Other DNA sequences in the same sample also yield this CDR3. The chain combines TRDV1 with TRDJ1, with 9 bases aligning to TRDD3. The junction had 8 bases not matched to a gene; V was cut back by 1 base and J by 8 bases. The CDR3 is 15 amino acids. Germline V CDR1 and CDR2: TSWWSYY, QGS. The CDR3 region has the DNA TGTGCTCTTGGGGAACGATGGGGATACGCCTGCAAACTCATCTTT. This gives the protein CALGERWGYACKLIF.

Judged by abundance, this clone is medium-sized. One base separates it from a far larger clone, so it is likely a read error. This sample includes further DNA sequences coding for the same CDR3. This chain joins TRDV1 and TRDJ1; possibly TRDD2 for D (7 bases). The CDR3 consists of 23 residues. Per germline, CDR1 TSWWSYY and CDR2 QGS. The CDR3 reads CALGVFTFLPTSIYLGVTDKLIF. CDR3 bases: TGTGCTCTTGGGGTCTTTACCTTCCTTCCGACATCTATTTACTTGGGGGTCACCGATAAACTCATCTTC.